This TCR beta chain was captured by sequencing in a study of blood T cells in healthy people across ages. Through a sample-barcoded 5' primer and a J-beta primer mix, a second PCR was run for 7 to 11 cycles. A single record per CDR3 protein comes from TCRdb applying MiXCR to the 5' RACE reads. The sample contains around 1,800,000 distinct CDR3 sequences, about two fifths of which appear only once. With 6 bases removed from V and 6 bases from J, the gap between germline ends came to 15 bases. This CDR3 has 14 amino acids. Samples had at least 6 million PBMCs isolated from them. The genes are TRBV12-3 or TRBV12-4 and TRBJ2-1; D is unresolved. The clonotype comes from a human donor in good health. The material sequenced was blood. The CDR3 DNA reads TGTGCCAGCAGCCCCGGGTCGGTGGGCAATGAGCAGTTCTTC. This translates into CASSPGSVGNEQFF.